This TCR beta chain originates from a study of neurological immune-mediated disorders. The CDR3 is 13 residues long. The J segment lost 5 bases and the V segment lost 6 bases, leaving 4 bases of the junction unmatched. Looked up from germline, CDR1 is ENHRY and CDR2 is SYGVKD. Study results and limitations: None of the CDR3 amino acid sequences in expanded clones turned up in more than one subject, which points to private repertoires in all groups.

2 million unsorted PBMCs were stored in RNAlater at -80 °C before RNA extraction. Synthesis of cDNA was carried out by template-switch 5'RACE. The reaction used 10-nucleotide random UMIs. Every sequencing run returned over 190 million TCR-beta sequences, which were derived from 15-18 subjects. TCRdb redid the calling of the 5' RACE reads with MiXCR, one entry per CDR3 protein. Here the sample spans about 36,000 distinct CDR3 sequences, under 13% being singletons. Many counts were recorded for this clonotype. The target antigen is unknown. Sequencing used PBMCs. The TCR comes from a woman in her thirties with HTLV-1-associated myelopathy (HAM/TSP). The chain has TRBV10-3 and TRBJ2-7; 10 nucleotides match TRBD1. CDR3 nucleotides: TGTGCCATCAGAAGGGACAGGGGCCACGAGCAGTACTTC. The encoded protein is CAIRRDRGHEQYF.